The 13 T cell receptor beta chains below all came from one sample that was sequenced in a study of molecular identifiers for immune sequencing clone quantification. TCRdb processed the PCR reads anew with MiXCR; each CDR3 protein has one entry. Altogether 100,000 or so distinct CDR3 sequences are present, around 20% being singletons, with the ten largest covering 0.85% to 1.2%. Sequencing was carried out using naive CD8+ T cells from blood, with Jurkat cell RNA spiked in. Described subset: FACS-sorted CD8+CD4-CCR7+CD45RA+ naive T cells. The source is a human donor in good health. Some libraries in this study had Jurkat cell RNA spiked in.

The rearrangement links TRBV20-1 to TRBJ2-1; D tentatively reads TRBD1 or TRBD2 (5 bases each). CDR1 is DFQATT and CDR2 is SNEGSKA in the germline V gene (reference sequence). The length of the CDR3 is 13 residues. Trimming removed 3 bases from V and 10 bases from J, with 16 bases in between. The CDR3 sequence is CSARGWGSEEQFF. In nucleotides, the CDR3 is TGCAGTGCTAGGGGCTGGGGGAGTGAGGAGCAGTTCTTC.

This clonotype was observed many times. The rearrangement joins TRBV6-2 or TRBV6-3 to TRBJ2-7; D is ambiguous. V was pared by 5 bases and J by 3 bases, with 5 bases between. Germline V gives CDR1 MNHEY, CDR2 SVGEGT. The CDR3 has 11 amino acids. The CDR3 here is CASSPSYEQYF. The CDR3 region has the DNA TGTGCCAGCAGTCCTAGCTACGAGCAGTACTTC.

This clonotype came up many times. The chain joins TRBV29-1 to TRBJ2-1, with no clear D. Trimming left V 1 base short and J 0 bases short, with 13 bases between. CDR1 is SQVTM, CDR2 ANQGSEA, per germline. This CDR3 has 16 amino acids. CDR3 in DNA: TGCAGCGTTGAAGGGGTGTGGCAGAGCTCCTACAATGAGCAGTTCTTC. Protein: CSVEGVWQSSYNEQFF.

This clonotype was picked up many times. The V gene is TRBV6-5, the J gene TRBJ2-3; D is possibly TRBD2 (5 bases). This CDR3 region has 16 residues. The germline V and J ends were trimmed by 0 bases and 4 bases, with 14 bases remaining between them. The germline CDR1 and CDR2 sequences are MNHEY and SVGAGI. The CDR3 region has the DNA TGTGCCAGCAGTTACTCGTCGCCTTCCGGGGCAGATACGCAGTATTTT. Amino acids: CASSYSSPSGADTQYF.

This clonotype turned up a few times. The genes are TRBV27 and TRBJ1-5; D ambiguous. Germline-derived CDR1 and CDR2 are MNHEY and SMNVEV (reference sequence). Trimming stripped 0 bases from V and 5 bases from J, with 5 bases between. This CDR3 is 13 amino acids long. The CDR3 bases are TGTGCCAGCAGTTTATCGCGCCATCAGCCCCAGCATTTT. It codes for CASSLSRHQPQHF.

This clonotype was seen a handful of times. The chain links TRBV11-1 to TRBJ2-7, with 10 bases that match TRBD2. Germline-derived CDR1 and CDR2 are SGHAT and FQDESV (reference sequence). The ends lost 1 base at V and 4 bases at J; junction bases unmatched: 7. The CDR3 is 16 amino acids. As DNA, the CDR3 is TGTGCCAGCAGCTTAGACAGCGGGAGGGCCGCTTACGAGCAGTACTTC. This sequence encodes CASSLDSGRAAYEQYF.

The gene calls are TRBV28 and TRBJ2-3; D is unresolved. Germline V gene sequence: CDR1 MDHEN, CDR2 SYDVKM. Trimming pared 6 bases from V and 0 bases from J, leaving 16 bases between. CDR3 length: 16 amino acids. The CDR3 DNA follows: TGTGCCAGCAGCCTTGGCCTATTTACGAGCACAGATACGCAGTATTTT. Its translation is CASSLGLFTSTDTQYF.

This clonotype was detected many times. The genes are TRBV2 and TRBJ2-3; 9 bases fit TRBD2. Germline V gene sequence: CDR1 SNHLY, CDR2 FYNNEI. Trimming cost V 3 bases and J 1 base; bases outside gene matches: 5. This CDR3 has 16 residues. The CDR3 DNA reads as TGTGCCAGCAGTGAGGGGCTAGCGGGACGCACAGATACGCAGTATTTT. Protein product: CASSEGLAGRTDTQYF.

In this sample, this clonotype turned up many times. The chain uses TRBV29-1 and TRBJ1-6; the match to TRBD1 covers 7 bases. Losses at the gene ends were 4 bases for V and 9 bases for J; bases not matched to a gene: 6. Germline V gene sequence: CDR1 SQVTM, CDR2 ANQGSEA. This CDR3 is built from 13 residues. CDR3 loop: CSVGTGAGSPLHF. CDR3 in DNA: TGCAGCGTTGGAACAGGGGCAGGTTCACCCCTCCACTTT.

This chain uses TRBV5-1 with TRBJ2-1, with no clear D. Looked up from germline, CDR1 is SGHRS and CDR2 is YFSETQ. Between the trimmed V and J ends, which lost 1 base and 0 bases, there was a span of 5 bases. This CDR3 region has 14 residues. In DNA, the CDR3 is TGCGCCAGCAGCTTGCATAGCTCCTACAATGAGCAGTTCTTC. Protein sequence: CASSLHSSYNEQFF.

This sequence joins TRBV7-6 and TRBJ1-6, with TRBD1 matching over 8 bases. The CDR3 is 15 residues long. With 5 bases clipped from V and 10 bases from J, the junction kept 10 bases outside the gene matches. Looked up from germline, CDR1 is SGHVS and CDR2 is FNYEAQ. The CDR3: CASSPMQGAGSPLHF. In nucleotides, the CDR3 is TGTGCCAGCAGCCCGATGCAGGGGGCAGGGTCACCCCTCCACTTT.

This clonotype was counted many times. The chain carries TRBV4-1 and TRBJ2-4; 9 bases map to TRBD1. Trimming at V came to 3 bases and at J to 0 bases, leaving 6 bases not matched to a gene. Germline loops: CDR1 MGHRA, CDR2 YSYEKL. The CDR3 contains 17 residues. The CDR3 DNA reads TGCGCCAGCAGCCATGTGACAGGGGGGGTAGCCAAAAACATTCAGTACTTC. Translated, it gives CASSHVTGGVAKNIQYF.

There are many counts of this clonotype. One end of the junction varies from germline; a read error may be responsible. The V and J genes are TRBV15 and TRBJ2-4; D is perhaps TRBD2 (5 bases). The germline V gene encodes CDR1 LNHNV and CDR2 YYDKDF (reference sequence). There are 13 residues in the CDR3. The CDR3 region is CATSPDRLQRLNF. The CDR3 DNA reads TGTGCCACCAGCCCGGATCGACTACAGCGTCTGAACTTC.